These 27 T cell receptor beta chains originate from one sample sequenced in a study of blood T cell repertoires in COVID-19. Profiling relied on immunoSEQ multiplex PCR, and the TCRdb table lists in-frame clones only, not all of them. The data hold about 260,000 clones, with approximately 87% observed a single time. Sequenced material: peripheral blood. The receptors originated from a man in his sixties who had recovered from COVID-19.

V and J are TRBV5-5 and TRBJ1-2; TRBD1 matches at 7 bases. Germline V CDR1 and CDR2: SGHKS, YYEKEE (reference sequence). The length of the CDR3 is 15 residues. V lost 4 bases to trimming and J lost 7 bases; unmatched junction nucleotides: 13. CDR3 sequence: CASSDRVRGGGGYTF. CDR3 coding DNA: TGTGCCAGCAGCGACAGGGTTAGGGGCGGTGGTGGCTACACCTTC. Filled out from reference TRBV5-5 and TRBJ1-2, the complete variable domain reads DAGVTQSPTHLIKTRGQQVTLRCSPISGHKSVSWYQQVLGQGPQFIFQYYEKEERGRGNFPDRFSARQFPNYSSELNVNALLLGDSALYLCASSDRVRGGGGYTFGSGTRLTVV.

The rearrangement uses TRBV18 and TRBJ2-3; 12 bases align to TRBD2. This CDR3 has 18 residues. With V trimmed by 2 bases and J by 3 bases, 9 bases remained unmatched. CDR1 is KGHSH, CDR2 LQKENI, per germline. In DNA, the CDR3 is TGTGCCAGCTCACCATTGCCCCCGACTAGCGGGAGAACAGATACGCAGTATTTT. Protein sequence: CASSPLPPTSGRTDTQYF.

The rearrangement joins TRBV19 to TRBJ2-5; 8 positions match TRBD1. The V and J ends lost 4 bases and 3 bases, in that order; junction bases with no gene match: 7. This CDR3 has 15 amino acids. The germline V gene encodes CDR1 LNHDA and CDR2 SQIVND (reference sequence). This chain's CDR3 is CASSTTGTGKETQYF. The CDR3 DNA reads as TGTGCCAGTAGTACAACCGGGACAGGCAAAGAGACCCAGTACTTC. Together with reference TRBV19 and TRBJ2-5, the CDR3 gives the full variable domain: DGGITQSPKYLFRKEGQNVTLSCEQNLNHDAMYWYRQDPGQGLRLIYYSQIVNDFQKGDIAEGYSVSREKKESFPLTVTSAQKNPTAFYLCASSTTGTGKETQYFGPGTRLLVL.

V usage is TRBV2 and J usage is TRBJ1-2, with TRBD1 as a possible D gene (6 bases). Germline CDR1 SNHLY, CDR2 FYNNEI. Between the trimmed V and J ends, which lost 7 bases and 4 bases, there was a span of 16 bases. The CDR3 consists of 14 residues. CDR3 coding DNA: TGTGCCAGCACTAGAGGACAGCAGTTCTATGGCTACACCTTC. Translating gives CASTRGQQFYGYTF.

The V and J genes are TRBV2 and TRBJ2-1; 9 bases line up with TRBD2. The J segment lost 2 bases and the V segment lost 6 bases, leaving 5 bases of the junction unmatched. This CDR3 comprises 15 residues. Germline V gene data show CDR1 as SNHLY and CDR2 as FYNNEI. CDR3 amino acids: CASRPGLAAYNEQFF. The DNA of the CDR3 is TGTGCCAGCAGGCCGGGACTAGCAGCCTACAATGAGCAGTTCTTC.

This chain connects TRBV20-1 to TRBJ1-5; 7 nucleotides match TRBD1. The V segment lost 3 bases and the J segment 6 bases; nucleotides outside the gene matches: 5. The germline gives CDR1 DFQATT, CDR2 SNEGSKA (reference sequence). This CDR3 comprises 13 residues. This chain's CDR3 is CSASEGAGQPQHF. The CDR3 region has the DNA TGCAGTGCTAGTGAGGGGGCGGGTCAGCCCCAGCATTTT.

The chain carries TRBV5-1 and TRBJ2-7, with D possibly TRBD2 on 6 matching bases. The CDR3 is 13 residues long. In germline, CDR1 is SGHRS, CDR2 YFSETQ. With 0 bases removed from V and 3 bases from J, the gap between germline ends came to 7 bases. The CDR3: CASSLGGIYEQYF. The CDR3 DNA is TGCGCCAGCAGCTTGGGCGGGATCTACGAGCAGTACTTC.

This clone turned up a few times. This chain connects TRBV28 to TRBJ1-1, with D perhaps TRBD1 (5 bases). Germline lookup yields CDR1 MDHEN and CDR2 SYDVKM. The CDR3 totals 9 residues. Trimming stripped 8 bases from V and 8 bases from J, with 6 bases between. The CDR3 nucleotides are TGTGCCAGCGGGGGGGAAGCTTTCTTT. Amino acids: CASGGEAFF.

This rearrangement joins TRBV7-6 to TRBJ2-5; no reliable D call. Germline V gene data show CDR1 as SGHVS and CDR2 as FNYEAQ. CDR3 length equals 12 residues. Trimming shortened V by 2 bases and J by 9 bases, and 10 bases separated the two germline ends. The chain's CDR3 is CASSLLSQAQYF. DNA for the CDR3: TGTGCCAGCAGCTTACTATCCCAGGCCCAGTACTTC.

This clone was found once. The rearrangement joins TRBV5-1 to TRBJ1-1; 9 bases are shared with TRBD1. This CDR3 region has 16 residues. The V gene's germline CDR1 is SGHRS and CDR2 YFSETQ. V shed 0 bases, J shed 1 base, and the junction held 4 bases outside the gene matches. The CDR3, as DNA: TGCGCCAGCAGCTTGGACAGGGGGCTTGCGAACACTGAAGCTTTCTTT. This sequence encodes CASSLDRGLANTEAFF.

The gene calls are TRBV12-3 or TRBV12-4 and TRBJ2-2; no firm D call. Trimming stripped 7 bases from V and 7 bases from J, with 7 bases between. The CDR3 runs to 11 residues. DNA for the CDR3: TGTGCCAGCACCCCTAGCGGGGAGCTGTTTTTT. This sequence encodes CASTPSGELFF.

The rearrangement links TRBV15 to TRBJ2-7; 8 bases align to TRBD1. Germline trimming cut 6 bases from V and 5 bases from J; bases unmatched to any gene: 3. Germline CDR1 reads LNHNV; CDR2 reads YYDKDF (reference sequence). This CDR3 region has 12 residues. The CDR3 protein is CATRQGAHEQYF. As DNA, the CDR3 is TGTGCCACCAGGCAGGGGGCTCACGAGCAGTACTTC.

The CDR3 sequence: CASSDMQGLIVGKNIQYF. The CDR3 DNA reads as TGTGCCAGTAGTGACATGCAGGGGTTGATTGTTGGCAAAAACATTCAGTACTTC. V gene TRBV19 combines with J gene TRBJ2-4; possibly TRBD1 for D (6 bases). Germline V lookup: CDR1 LNHDA, CDR2 SQIVND (reference sequence). V lost 5 bases to trimming and J lost 3 bases, with 23 bases between them. CDR3 size: 18 residues.

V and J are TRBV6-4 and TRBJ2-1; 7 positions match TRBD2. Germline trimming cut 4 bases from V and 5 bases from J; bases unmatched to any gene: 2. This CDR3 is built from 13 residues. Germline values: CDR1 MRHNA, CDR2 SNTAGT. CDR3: CASSVAGNNEQFF. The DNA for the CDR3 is TGTGCCAGCAGTGTAGCGGGCAACAATGAGCAGTTCTTC.

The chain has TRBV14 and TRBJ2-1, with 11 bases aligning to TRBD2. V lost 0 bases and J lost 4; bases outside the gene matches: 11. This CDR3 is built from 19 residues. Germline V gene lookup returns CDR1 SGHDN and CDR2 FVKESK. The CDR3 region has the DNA TGTGCCAGCAGCCAAGATCACCCATATAGCGGGGGGGTATACAATGAGCAGTTCTTC. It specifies CASSQDHPYSGGVYNEQFF.

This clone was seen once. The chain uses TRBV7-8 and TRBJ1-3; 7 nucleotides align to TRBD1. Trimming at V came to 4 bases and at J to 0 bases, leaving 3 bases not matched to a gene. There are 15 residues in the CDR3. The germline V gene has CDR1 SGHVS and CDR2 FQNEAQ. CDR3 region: CASSYRTGSGNTIYF. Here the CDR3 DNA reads TGTGCCAGCAGCTACCGGACAGGCTCTGGAAACACCATATATTTT.

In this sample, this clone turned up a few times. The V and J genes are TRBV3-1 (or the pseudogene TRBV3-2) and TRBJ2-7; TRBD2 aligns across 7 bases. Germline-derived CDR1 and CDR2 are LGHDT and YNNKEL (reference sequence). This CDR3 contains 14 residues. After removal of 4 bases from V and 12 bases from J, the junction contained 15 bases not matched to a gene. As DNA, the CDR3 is TGTGCCAGCAGCCGGACTGTGCTAGCGGCAGGGCTGTACTTC. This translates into CASSRTVLAAGLYF.

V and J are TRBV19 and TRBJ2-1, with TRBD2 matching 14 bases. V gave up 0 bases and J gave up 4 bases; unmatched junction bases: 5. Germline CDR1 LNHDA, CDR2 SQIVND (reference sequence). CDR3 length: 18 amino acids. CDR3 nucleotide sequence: TGTGCCAGTAGTATAGAGGGGACTAGCGGGGGCCGATACAATGAGCAGTTCTTC. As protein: CASSIEGTSGGRYNEQFF.

In DNA, the CDR3 is TGTGCCAGCAGCTCGGCCCGGCGGGACTCACCCCTCCACTTT. Its protein is CASSSARRDSPLHF. The chain employs TRBV7-2 and TRBJ1-6; weak D call: TRBD1 (5 bases). The CDR3 totals 14 residues. The V end lost 4 bases, the J end lost 10 bases, and 14 bases lay between the germline ends. In germline, CDR1 is SGHTA, CDR2 FQGNSA.

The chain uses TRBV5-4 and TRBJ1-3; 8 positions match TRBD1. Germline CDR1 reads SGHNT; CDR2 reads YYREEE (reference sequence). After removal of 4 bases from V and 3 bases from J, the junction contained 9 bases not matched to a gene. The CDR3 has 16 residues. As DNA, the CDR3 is TGTGCCAGCAGCGGTGGGCAGGGGGCCTATGGAAACACCATATATTTT. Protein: CASSGGQGAYGNTIYF.

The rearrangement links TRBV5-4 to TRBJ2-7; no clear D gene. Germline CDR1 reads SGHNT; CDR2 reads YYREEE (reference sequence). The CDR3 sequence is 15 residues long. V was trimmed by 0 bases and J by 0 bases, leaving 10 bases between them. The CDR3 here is CASSLGSRSSYEQYF. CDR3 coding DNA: TGTGCCAGCAGCTTGGGGTCCCGGAGCTCCTACGAGCAGTACTTC.

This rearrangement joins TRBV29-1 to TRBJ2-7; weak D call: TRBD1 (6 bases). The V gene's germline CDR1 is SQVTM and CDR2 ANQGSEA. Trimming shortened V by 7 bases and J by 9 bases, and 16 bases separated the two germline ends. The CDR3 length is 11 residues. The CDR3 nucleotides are TGCAGCGGGCAGGACAGCGGCGGGCAGTACTTC. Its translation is CSGQDSGGQYF.

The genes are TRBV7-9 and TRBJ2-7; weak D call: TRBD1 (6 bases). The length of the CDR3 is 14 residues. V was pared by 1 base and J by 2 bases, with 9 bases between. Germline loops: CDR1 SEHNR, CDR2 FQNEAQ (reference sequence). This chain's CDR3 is CASSLVGTPYEQYF. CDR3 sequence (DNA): TGTGCCAGCAGCTTAGTGGGGACACCCTACGAGCAGTACTTC.

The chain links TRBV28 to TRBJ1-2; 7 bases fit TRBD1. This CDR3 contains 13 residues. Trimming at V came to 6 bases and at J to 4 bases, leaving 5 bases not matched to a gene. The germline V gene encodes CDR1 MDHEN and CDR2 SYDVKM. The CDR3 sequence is CASSQRQGYGYTF. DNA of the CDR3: TGTGCCAGCAGCCAACGACAGGGCTATGGCTACACCTTC.

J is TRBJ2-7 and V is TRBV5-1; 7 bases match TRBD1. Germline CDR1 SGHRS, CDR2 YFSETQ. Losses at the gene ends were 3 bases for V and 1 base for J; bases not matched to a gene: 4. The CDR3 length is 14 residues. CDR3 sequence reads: CASSYGDSSYEQYF. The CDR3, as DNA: TGCGCCAGCAGCTACGGGGACAGTTCCTACGAGCAGTACTTC.

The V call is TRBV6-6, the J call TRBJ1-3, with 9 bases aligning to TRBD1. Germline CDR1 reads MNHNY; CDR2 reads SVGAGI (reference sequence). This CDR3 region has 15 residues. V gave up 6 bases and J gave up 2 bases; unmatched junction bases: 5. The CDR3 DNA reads TGTGCCAGCAGCTATGGACAGGGGACTGGAAACACCATATATTTT. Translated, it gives CASSYGQGTGNTIYF.

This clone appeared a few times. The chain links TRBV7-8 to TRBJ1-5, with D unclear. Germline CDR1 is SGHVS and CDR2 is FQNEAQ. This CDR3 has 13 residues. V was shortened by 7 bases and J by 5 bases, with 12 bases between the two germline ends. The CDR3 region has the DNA TGTGCCAGCACCGCGTCGTACGATCAGCCCCAGCATTTT. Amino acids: CASTASYDQPQHF. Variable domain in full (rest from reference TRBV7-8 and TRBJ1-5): GAGVSQSPRYKVAKRGQDVALRCDPISGHVSLFWYQQALGQGPEFLTYFQNEAQLDKSGLPSDRFFAERPEGSVSTLKIQRTQQEDSAVYLCASTASYDQPQHFGDGTRLSIL.